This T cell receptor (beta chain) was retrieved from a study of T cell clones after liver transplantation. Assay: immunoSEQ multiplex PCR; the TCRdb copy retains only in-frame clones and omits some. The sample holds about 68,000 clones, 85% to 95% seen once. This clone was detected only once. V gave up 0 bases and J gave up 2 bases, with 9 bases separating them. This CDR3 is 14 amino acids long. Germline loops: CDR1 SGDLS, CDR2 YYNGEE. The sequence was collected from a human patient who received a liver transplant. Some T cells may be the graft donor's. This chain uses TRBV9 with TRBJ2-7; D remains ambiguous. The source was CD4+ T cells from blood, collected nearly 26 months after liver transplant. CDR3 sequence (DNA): TGTGCCAGCAGCGTAGGGTCCGACCCCTACGAGCAGTACTTC. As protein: CASSVGSDPYEQYF.